The sequence of this T cell receptor beta chain was determined in a study of T cell repertoires in cytomegalovirus infection (dated by TCRdb to the late 2010s). About the full investigation: Recently identified HLA-C-restricted CMV epitopes, whose presentation resists viral immunomodulation, were targeted by peptide stimulations together with well-studied HLA-B-restricted epitopes. Donor HLA type was relevant to the analysis, as public TCR beta signatures indicated carriage of CMV infection together with the matching HLA type.

V and J are trimmed by 5 bases and 7 bases, and the gene matches miss 7 bases of the junction. Sequences SEHNR (CDR1) and FQNEAQ (CDR2) are obtained from the germline V gene (reference sequence). From the cysteine through the phenylalanine, the CDR3 covers 15 amino acids. The only DNA kept is the CDR3, 45 bases in frame from the first base. Explained via the paper, the treatment or condition label denotes: in vitro stimulation with specific CMV peptide epitopes to enrich CMV-specific T cells. In the case of this clonotype: Its antigen is unknown. Base qualities were left out, and no much larger clone turns up one base away.

Overall study results and their limits: Carriers of CMV infection plus the relevant HLA type were discriminated by the cumulative frequency of public TCR beta family members in the study cohort and in an independent roughly 350-donor cohort. The ex vivo response was dominated by HLA-C-restricted CMV-specific TCR beta clonotypes, which also provided the single most frequent clonotype in two of eight donors.

Sequenced on an Illumina HiSeq 1500. TCRdb applied fastp at Q25 and MiXCR to the public reads, then kept only in-frame beta chains. All rows with the same CDR3 protein become a single entry with the most common DNA and genes. This sample holds about 770,000 distinct CDR3 sequences; 25% to 35% were observed only once. The ten largest clones represent around 13% of the sample. The sequencing here drew on cultured CD8+ T cells from PBMCs, taken from culture after CMV antigen stimulation. The chain employs TRBV7-9 and TRBJ1-6; TRBD1 matches 8 bases in the middle. The clonotype comes from a human donor in good health (CMV status not recorded). Some clones in this sample may be carry-over from other donors' samples. The CDR3 loop reads CASSAEQGGNSPLHF. In nucleotides, the sequence is TGTGCCAGCAGCGCTGAACAGGGGGGGAATTCACCCCTCCACTTT.